This T cell receptor (beta chain) was identified during a study of blood T cell repertoires in COVID-19. Study information: From T cells, B-cell-depleted T cells, or PBMCs came the material, which was cDNA or gDNA.

V was pared by 7 bases and J by 5 bases, with 12 bases between. Germline V CDR1 and CDR2: MNHEY, SMNVEV (reference sequence). The CDR3 loop spans 14 amino acids. Original processing methods: Nucleated cell number was recorded as an estimate derived from reference gene primer amplification. Libraries were prepared by immunoSEQ multiplex PCR; TCRdb keeps only in-frame clonotypes and omits some of them. The DNA gave D and trimming, while V, J and clone size come from that table. This sample has 100,000 to 150,000 clones, with roughly four fifths found just once. This chain connects TRBV27 to TRBJ1-6, with a tentative D call TRBD1 (5 bases). The receptor was derived from a man aged 55 to 70 with acute or convalescent COVID-19. The specimen sequenced was peripheral blood. The CDR3 coding sequence is TGTGCCAGCACCGGACATCAGGATAATTCACCCCTCCACTTT. Amino acid sequence: CASTGHQDNSPLHF.